What follows is one TCR beta chain and its context. The CDR3 runs 16 residues. The germline V and J ends were trimmed by 1 base and 7 bases, with 14 bases remaining between them. Germline CDR1 is MGHDK and CDR2 is SYGVNS. The sample comes from a study of blood T cell repertoires in COVID-19. Study-wide background: Samples representing acute and convalescent COVID-19 were sourced from the United States, Italy and Spain. The analysed material was cDNA or gDNA that came from T cells, B-cell-depleted T cells, or PBMCs.

As originally analysed: Cell counts per sample came from amplifying reference gene primers. The repertoire was sequenced with immunoSEQ multiplex PCR; TCRdb's copy has only in-frame clones and lacks some. The V and J calls and the clone size are those of that table, but D and trimming were determined from the DNA. The data hold 70,000 or so clones, with approximately 88% observed a single time. Material for sequencing was peripheral blood. The sequence came from an elderly woman with acute or convalescent COVID-19. The genes are TRBV25-1 and TRBJ1-6, with D perhaps matching TRBD1 (6 bases). CDR3 loop: CASSESRTGTNSPLHF. The CDR3 nucleotides are TGTGCCAGCAGTGAATCAAGAACAGGGACCAATTCACCCCTCCACTTT.